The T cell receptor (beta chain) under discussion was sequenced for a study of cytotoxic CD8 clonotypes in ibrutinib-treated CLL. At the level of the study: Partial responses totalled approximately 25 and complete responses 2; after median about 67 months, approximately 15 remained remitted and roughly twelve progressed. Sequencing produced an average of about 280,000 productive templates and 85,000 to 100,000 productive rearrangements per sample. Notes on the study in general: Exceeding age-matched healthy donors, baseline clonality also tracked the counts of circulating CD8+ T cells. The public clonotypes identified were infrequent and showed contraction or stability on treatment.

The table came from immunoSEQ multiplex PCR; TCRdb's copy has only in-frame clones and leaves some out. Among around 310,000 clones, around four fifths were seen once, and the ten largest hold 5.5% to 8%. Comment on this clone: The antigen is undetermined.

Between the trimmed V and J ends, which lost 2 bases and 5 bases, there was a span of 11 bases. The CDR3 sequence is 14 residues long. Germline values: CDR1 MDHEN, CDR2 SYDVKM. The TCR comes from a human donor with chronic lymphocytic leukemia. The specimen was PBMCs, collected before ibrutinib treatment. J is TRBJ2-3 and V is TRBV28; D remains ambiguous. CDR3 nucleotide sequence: TGTGCCAGCAGTTTAGACCAGGTTGGAGATACGCAGTATTTT. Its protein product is CASSLDQVGDTQYF.